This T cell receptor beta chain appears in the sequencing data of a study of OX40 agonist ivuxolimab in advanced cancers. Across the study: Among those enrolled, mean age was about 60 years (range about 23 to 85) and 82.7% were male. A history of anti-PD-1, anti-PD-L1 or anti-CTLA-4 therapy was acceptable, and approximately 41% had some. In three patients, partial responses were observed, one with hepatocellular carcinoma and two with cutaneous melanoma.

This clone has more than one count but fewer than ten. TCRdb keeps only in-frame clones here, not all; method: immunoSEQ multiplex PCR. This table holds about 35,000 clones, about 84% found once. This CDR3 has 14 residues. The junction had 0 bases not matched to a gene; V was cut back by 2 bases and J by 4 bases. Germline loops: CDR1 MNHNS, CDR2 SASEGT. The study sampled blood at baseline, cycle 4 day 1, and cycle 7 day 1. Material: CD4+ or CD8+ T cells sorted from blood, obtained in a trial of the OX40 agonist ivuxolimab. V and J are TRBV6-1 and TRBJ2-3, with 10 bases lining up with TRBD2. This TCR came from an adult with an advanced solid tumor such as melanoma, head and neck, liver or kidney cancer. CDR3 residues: CASSELAGADTQYF. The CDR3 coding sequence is TGTGCCAGCAGTGAACTAGCGGGAGCAGATACGCAGTATTTT.